The T cell receptor beta chain under discussion was sequenced for a study of neoadjuvant anti-PD-1 for oral cavity cancer. Findings and limits, study-wide: Treg/Th17 ratio rose with pretreatment blood and fell with post-treatment tumor TCRbeta clonality. Non-responders to neoadjuvant nivolumab had significantly more clonal PBMC T cells than responders.

Of note for this clone: Its target is unknown.

The CDR3 totals 15 residues. Deletions cut 0 bases from V and 4 bases from J, with 10 bases between. Germline-derived CDR1 and CDR2 are LNHDA and SQIVND (reference sequence). The patients had HPV-negative, locally advanced oral cavity squamous cell carcinoma. Most PBMC samples had approximately 480 ng input DNA in six replicates. Data came from immunoSEQ multiplex PCR; TCRdb stores just in-frame clones and leaves some out. The table shows more than 12,000 clones, with about 67% occurring only once. The V gene is TRBV19, the J gene TRBJ1-5; the D gene is possibly TRBD1 (5 bases). The clonotype originates from a person between 40 and 79 years old with oral cavity squamous cell carcinoma. Source: PBMCs, taken before nivolumab (anti-PD-1) treatment. CDR3 DNA sequence: TGTGCCAGTAGTATAGAAGGAGGGGAGAATCAGCCCCAGCATTTT. It encodes CASSIEGGENQPQHF.